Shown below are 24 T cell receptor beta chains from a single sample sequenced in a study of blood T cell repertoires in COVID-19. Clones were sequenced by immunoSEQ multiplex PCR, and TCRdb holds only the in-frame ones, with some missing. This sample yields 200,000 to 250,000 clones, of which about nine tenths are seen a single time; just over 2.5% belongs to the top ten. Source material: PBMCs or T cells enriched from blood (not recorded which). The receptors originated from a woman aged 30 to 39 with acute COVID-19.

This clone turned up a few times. The CDR3 sequence is CASSTRPGTGGDPQSYGYTF. CDR3 nucleotide sequence: TGTGCCAGCAGCACTCGTCCCGGGACAGGGGGCGACCCCCAATCCTATGGCTACACCTTC. The V and J genes are TRBV5-5 and TRBJ1-2; 12 bases agree with TRBD1. In germline, CDR1 is SGHKS, CDR2 YYEKEE (reference sequence). Germline trimming cut 4 bases from V and 4 bases from J; bases unmatched to any gene: 20. CDR3 length: 20 residues.

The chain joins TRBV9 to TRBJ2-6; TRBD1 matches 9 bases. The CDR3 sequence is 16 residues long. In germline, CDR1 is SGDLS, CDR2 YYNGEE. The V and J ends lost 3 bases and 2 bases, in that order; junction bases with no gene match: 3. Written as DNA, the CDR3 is TGTGCCAGCAGCGGAAACAGGGGGCCTGGGGCCAACGTCCTGACTTTC. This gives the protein CASSGNRGPGANVLTF.

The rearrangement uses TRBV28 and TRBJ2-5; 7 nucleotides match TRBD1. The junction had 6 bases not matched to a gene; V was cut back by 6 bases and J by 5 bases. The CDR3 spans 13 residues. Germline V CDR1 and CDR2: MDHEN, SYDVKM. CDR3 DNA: TGTGCCAGCAGGAAACAGGGGTTGGAGACCCAGTACTTC. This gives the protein CASRKQGLETQYF.

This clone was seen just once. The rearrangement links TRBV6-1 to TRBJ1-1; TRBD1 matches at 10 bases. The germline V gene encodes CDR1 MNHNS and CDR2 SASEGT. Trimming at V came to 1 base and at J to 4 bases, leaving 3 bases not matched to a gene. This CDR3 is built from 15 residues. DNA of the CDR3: TGTGCCAGCAGTGAAGGGGGACAGGGGACCACTGAAGCTTTCTTT. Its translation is CASSEGGQGTTEAFF.

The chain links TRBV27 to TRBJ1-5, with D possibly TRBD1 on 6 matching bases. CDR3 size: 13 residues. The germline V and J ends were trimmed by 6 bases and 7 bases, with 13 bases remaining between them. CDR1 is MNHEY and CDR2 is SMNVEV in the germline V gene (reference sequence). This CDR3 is CASRGGAWQPQHF. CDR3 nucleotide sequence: TGTGCCAGCAGGGGGGGGGCTTGGCAGCCCCAGCATTTT.

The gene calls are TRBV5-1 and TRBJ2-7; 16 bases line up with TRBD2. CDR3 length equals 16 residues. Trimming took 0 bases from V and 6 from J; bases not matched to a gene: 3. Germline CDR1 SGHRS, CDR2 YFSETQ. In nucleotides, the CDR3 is TGCGCCAGCAGCTTGGCGGGACTAGCGGGGGGGCGCGAGCAGTACTTC. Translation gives CASSLAGLAGGREQYF.

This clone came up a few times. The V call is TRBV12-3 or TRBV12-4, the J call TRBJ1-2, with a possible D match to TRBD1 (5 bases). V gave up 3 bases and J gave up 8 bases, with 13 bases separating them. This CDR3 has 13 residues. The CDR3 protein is CASSFGGLGGYTF. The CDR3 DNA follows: TGTGCCAGCAGTTTCGGGGGGTTGGGAGGCTACACCTTC.

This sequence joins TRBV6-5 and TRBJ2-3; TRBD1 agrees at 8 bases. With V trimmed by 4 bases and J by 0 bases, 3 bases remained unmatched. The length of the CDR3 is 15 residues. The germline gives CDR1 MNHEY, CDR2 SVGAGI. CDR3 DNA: TGTGCCAGCAGTTCCCAGGGGGCAAGCACAGATACGCAGTATTTT. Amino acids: CASSSQGASTDTQYF.

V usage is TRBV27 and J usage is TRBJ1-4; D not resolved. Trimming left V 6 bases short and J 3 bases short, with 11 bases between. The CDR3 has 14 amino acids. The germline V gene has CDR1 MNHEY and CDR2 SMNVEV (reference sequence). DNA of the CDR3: TGTGCCAGCAGGAGGGCTGTGTCTAATGAAAAACTGTTTTTT. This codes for CASRRAVSNEKLFF.

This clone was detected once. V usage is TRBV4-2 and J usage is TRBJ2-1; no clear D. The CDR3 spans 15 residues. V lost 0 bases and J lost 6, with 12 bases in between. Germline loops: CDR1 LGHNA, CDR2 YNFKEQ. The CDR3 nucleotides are TGTGCCAGCAGCCAAGATTTGCTCAGACTCAATGAGCAGTTCTTC. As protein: CASSQDLLRLNEQFF.

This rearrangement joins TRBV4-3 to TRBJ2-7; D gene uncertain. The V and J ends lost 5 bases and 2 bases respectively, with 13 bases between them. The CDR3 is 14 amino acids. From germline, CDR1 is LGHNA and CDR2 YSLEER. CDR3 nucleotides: TGCGCCAGCAGCGAAGGCAGATATGCCTACGAGCAGTACTTC. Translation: CASSEGRYAYEQYF.

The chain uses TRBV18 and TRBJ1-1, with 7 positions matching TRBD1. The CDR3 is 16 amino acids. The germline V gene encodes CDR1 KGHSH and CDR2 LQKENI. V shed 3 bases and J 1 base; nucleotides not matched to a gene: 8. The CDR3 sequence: CASSPRTGGRNTEAFF. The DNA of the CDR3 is TGTGCCAGCTCACCCAGGACAGGAGGAAGGAACACTGAAGCTTTCTTT. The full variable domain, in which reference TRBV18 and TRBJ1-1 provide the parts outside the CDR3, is NAGVMQNPRHLVRRRGQEARLRCSPMKGHSHVYWYRQLPEEGLKFMVYLQKENIIDESGMPKERFSAEFPKEGPSILRIQQVVRGDSAAYFCASSPRTGGRNTEAFFGQGTRLTVV.

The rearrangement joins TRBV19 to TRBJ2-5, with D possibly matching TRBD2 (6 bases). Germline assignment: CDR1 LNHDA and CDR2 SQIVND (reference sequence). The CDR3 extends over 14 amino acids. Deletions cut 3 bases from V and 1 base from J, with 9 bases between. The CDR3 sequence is CASSMGLIQETQYF. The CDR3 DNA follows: TGTGCCAGTAGTATGGGACTGATCCAAGAGACCCAGTACTTC.

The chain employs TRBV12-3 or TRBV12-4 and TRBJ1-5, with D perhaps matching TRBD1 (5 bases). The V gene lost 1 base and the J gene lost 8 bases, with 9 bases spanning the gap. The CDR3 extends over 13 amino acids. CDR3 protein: CASSLEGWEPQHF. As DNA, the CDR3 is TGTGCCAGCAGTTTAGAGGGGTGGGAGCCCCAGCATTTT.

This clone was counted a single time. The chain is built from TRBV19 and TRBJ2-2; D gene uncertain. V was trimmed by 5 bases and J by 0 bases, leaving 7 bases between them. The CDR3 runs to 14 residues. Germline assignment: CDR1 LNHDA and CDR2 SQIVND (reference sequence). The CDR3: CASSPQPNTGELFF. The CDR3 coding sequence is TGTGCCAGTAGTCCACAGCCGAACACCGGGGAGCTGTTTTTT.

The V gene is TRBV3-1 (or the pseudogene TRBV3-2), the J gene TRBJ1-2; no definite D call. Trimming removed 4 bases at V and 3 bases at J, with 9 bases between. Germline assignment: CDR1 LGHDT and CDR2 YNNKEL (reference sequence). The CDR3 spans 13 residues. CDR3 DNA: TGTGCCAGCAGCCCCCTAGGAGACTATGGCTACACCTTC. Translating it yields CASSPLGDYGYTF.

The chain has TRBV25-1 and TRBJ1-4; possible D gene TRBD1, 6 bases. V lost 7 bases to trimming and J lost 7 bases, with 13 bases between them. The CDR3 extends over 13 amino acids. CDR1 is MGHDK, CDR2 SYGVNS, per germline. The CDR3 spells CASKTGMGEKLFF. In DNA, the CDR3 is TGTGCCAGCAAAACAGGGATGGGTGAAAAACTGTTTTTT.

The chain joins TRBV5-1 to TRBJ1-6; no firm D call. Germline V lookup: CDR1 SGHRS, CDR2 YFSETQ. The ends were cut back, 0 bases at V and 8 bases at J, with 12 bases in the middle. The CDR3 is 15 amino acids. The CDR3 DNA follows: TGCGCCAGCAGCTTGGACCCGGAGCGGGATTCACCCCTCCACTTT. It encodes CASSLDPERDSPLHF. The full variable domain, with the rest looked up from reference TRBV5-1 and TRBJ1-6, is KAGVTQTPRYLIKTRGQQVTLSCSPISGHRSVSWYQQTPGQGLQFLFEYFSETQRNKGNFPGRFSGRQFSNSRSEMNVSTLELGDSALYLCASSLDPERDSPLHFGNGTRLTVT.

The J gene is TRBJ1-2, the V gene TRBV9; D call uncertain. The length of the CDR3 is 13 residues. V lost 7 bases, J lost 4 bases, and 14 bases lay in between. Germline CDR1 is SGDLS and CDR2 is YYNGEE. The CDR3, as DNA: TGTGCCAGCGCATCAGGAGGCCTCTATGGCTACACCTTC. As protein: CASASGGLYGYTF.

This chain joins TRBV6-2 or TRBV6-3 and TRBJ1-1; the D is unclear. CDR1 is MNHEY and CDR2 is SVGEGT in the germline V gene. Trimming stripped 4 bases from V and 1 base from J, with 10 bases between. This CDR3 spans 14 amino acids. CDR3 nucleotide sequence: TGTGCCAGCAGTTCCTACGAAAGGAACACTGAAGCTTTCTTT. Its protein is CASSSYERNTEAFF.

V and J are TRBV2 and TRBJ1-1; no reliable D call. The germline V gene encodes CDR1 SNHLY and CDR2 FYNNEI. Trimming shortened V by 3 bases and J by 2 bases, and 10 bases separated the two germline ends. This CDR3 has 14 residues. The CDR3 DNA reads TGTGCCAGCAGTGAGGAGGTTAGAAACACTGAAGCTTTCTTT. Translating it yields CASSEEVRNTEAFF.

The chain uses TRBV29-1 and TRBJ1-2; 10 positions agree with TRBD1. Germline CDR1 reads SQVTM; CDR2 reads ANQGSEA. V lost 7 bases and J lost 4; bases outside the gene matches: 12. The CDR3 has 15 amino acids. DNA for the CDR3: TGCAGCGCCCGGACAGGGGGGACCTTAAGCTATGGCTACACCTTC. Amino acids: CSARTGGTLSYGYTF. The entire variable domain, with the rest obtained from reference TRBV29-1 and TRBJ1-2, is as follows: SAVISQKPSRDICQRGTSLTIQCQVDSQVTMMFWYRQQPGQSLTLIATANQGSEATYESGFVIDKFPISRPNLTFSTLTVSNMSPEDSSIYLCSARTGGTLSYGYTFGSGTRLTVV.

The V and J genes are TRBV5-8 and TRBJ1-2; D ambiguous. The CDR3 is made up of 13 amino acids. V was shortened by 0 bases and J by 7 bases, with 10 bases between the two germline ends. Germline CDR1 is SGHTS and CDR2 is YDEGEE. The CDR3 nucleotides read TGTGCCAGCAGCTTGGCCGTTCTAGTTGGCTACACCTTC. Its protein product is CASSLAVLVGYTF.

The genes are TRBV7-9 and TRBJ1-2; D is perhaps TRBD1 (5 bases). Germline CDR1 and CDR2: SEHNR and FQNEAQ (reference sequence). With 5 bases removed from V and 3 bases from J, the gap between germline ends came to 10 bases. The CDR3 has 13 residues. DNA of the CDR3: TGTGCCAGCAGCCCGACAGCTTACTATGGCTACACCTTC. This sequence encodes CASSPTAYYGYTF.